Below are 21 T cell receptor beta chains sequenced from a single sample in a study of T cell responses to AZD1222 COVID-19 vaccine. Only in-frame clones appear in the TCRdb table, and some are missing; sequencing was by immunoSEQ multiplex PCR. This sample has fewer than 200,000 clones; about 91% occur once, and the top ten carry roughly 4.4%. The sample consisted of peripheral blood, taken on day 0 of MenACWY control vaccination. The receptors shown here come from an adult in good health.

The chain is built from TRBV4-1 and TRBJ2-1, with 10 bases matching TRBD2. This CDR3 has 17 residues. The V and J ends lost 6 bases and 3 bases, in that order; junction bases with no gene match: 11. Germline V gene lookup returns CDR1 MGHRA and CDR2 YSYEKL. CDR3 residues: CASSLDPGTSDYNEQFF. The CDR3 DNA sequence: TGCGCCAGCAGTCTCGACCCCGGGACTAGCGACTACAATGAGCAGTTCTTC.

The sample holds one count of this clone. The V and J genes are TRBV29-1 and TRBJ2-2; D gene unclear. V was clipped by 3 bases and J by 1 base, with 3 bases between them. Germline values: CDR1 SQVTM, CDR2 ANQGSEA. The CDR3 length is 12 residues. The CDR3 loop is CSVDRNTGELFF. The CDR3 nucleotides read TGCAGCGTTGATAGGAACACCGGGGAGCTGTTTTTT.

The J gene is TRBJ1-2, the V gene TRBV18; no clear D gene. CDR3 length equals 11 residues. Trimming cost V 6 bases and J 4 bases, with 6 bases left between them. The germline CDR1 and CDR2 sequences are KGHSH and LQKENI. For the CDR3, the DNA is TGTGCCAGCTCTCCCTCCTATGGCTACACCTTC. Protein product: CASSPSYGYTF.

The chain employs TRBV7-2 and TRBJ1-3; D remains unclear. Germline V gene lookup returns CDR1 SGHTA and CDR2 FQGNSA. Trimming removed 1 base at V and 0 bases at J, with 10 bases between. The CDR3 is 16 residues long. The DNA for the CDR3 is TGTGCCAGCAGCTTAGGACACCGGAGCTCTGGAAACACCATATATTTT. This codes for CASSLGHRSSGNTIYF.

As concerns this clone: Sequence at one end of the junction differs from germline and may be a read error. CDR3 sequence reads: CARSGVGGNTIYF. The DNA for the CDR3 is TGTGCCCGCAGCGGGGTGGGGGGAAACACCATATATTTT. The gene calls are TRBV9 and TRBJ1-3, with D unresolved. This CDR3 contains 13 residues. CDR1 SGDLS and CDR2 YYNGEE come from the germline V gene.

V and J are TRBV28 and TRBJ1-2; D gene ambiguous. This CDR3 is 14 amino acids long. Germline assignment: CDR1 MDHEN and CDR2 SYDVKM. V was shortened by 3 bases and J by 4 bases, with 12 bases between the two germline ends. The CDR3 sequence is CASSFRGSVYGYTF. DNA of the CDR3: TGTGCCAGCAGTTTCCGAGGAAGCGTCTATGGCTACACCTTC.

J is TRBJ1-5 and V is TRBV3-1 (or the pseudogene TRBV3-2); no reliable D call. CDR1 and CDR2 (germline): LGHDT, YNNKEL (reference sequence). The CDR3 contains 15 residues. Trimming removed 0 bases at V and 7 bases at J, with 13 bases between. CDR3: CASSQDSGVRQPQHF. The CDR3, as DNA: TGTGCCAGCAGCCAAGATAGCGGGGTCAGGCAGCCCCAGCATTTT.

CDR3 sequence (DNA): TGTGCCAGCAGTACTCCAGAGTCCCCCCAAGAGACCCAGTACTTC. This encodes CASSTPESPQETQYF. V is TRBV9 and J is TRBJ2-5; no definite D call. The CDR3 runs to 15 residues. CDR1 SGDLS and CDR2 YYNGEE come from the germline V gene. V lost 5 bases to trimming and J lost 1 base, with 15 bases between them.

This chain connects TRBV25-1 to TRBJ2-1; unclear D gene. CDR1 MGHDK and CDR2 SYGVNS come from the germline V gene. The V gene lost 1 base and the J gene lost 0 bases, with 7 bases spanning the gap. This CDR3 contains 15 residues. The DNA of the CDR3 is TGTGCCAGCAGTGAATCCAGACGCTCCTACAATGAGCAGTTCTTC. Protein sequence: CASSESRRSYNEQFF. The full variable domain, in which reference TRBV25-1 and TRBJ2-1 provide the parts outside the CDR3, is EADIYQTPRYLVIGTGKKITLECSQTMGHDKMYWYQQDPGMELHLIHYSYGVNSTEKGDLSSESTVSRIRTEHFPLTLESARPSHTSQYLCASSESRRSYNEQFFGPGTRLTVL.

CDR3 DNA: TGTGCCAGTAGTATGTCGCCCGGGCCTCGGGGAGGGGAGACCCAGTACTTC. It is translated as CASSMSPGPRGGETQYF. The chain employs TRBV19 and TRBJ2-5, with 7 nucleotides matching TRBD2. Germline-derived CDR1 and CDR2 are LNHDA and SQIVND (reference sequence). The V segment lost 3 bases and the J segment 5 bases; nucleotides outside the gene matches: 15. There are 17 residues in the CDR3. Together with reference TRBV19 and TRBJ2-5, the CDR3 gives the full variable domain: DGGITQSPKYLFRKEGQNVTLSCEQNLNHDAMYWYRQDPGQGLRLIYYSQIVNDFQKGDIAEGYSVSREKKESFPLTVTSAQKNPTAFYLCASSMSPGPRGGETQYFGPGTRLLVL.

The chain recombines TRBV7-8 with TRBJ1-2; D unresolved. Trimming took 2 bases from V and 1 from J, leaving 11 bases between them. The length of the CDR3 is 15 residues. Germline V lookup: CDR1 SGHVS, CDR2 FQNEAQ. This CDR3 is CASSLSGGINYGYTF. CDR3 sequence (DNA): TGTGCCAGCAGCTTATCGGGAGGGATTAACTATGGCTACACCTTC.

This chain joins TRBV18 and TRBJ1-2; 7 nucleotides line up with TRBD1. Trimming removed 6 bases from V and 8 bases from J; junction bases left unmatched: 15. This CDR3 is 15 amino acids long. Germline V gene sequence: CDR1 KGHSH, CDR2 LQKENI. CDR3 loop: CASSPQTGVYGGYTF. The CDR3 coding sequence is TGTGCCAGCTCCCCTCAAACAGGGGTTTATGGGGGCTACACCTTC.

The rearrangement links TRBV7-6 to TRBJ2-1, with D perhaps matching TRBD2 (5 bases). Trimming removed 1 base from V and 9 bases from J, with 13 bases in between. The CDR3 is 14 residues long. In germline, CDR1 is SGHVS, CDR2 FNYEAQ. The CDR3 bases are TGTGCCAGCAGCTTAGGGGGAGAGTTGTTTGAGCAGTTCTTC. Protein product: CASSLGGELFEQFF.

The V call is TRBV24-1, the J call TRBJ2-3; D possibly corresponds to TRBD2 (5 bases). V lost 1 base and J lost 0, with 10 bases in between. The CDR3 loop spans 16 amino acids. Germline loops: CDR1 KGHDR, CDR2 SFDVKD. The CDR3: CATSDFQDSSTDTQYF. CDR3 nucleotide sequence: TGTGCCACCAGTGATTTTCAGGACTCCAGCACAGATACGCAGTATTTT.

The chain employs TRBV5-1 and TRBJ2-5; TRBD1 aligns across 9 bases. The ends lost 4 bases at V and 6 bases at J; junction bases unmatched: 7. The CDR3 contains 14 residues. Germline lookup yields CDR1 SGHRS and CDR2 YFSETQ. The DNA of the CDR3 is TGCGCCAGCAGCGGCGGACAGGGGATACAGACCCAGTACTTC. It translates to CASSGGQGIQTQYF.

The V gene is TRBV14, the J gene TRBJ1-2, with 8 bases that match TRBD1. Trimming removed 1 base from V and 4 bases from J; junction bases left unmatched: 5. Germline V gene data show CDR1 as SGHDN and CDR2 as FVKESK. The CDR3 is 15 residues long. The CDR3 nucleotides are TGTGCCAGCAGCCAAGGACAGGGGCGTAGCTATGGCTACACCTTC. Its translation: CASSQGQGRSYGYTF.

The V gene is TRBV28, the J gene TRBJ1-1; a weak D match, TRBD1 (6 bases). The CDR3 runs to 13 residues. Germline values: CDR1 MDHEN, CDR2 SYDVKM. With 5 bases removed from V and 11 bases from J, the gap between germline ends came to 18 bases. The CDR3 region is CASSPTGIRSAFF. The CDR3 DNA is TGTGCCAGCAGTCCCACAGGGATTAGGTCGGCTTTCTTT.

The V and J genes are TRBV19 and TRBJ1-3; 9 bases align to TRBD1. Germline CDR1 and CDR2: LNHDA and SQIVND (reference sequence). The CDR3 runs 13 residues. J was trimmed by 1 base and V by 8 bases; bases with no gene match: 0. The CDR3 DNA sequence: TGTGCCAGTGGACAGGGGTCTGGAAACACCATATATTTT. It encodes CASGQGSGNTIYF.

To note about this clone: Other nucleotide sequences in the sample specify the same CDR3. This rearrangement joins TRBV5-8 to TRBJ1-2; D remains ambiguous. This CDR3 spans 11 amino acids. From germline, CDR1 is SGHTS and CDR2 YDEGEE. V was clipped by 4 bases and J by 5 bases, with 6 bases between them. CDR3 residues: CASSLSYGYTF. The CDR3 region has the DNA TGTGCCAGCAGCCTCTCATATGGCTACACCTTC.

This clone came up once. The chain has TRBV25-1 and TRBJ2-3; D is perhaps TRBD1 or TRBD2 (5 bases each). This CDR3 contains 14 residues. Trimming removed 1 base from V and 0 bases from J, with 5 bases in between. The germline V gene has CDR1 MGHDK and CDR2 SYGVNS. The CDR3 loop is CASSEWDSTDTQYF. The CDR3 nucleotides are TGTGCCAGCAGTGAATGGGACAGCACAGATACGCAGTATTTT. Using reference TRBV25-1 and TRBJ2-3 for the parts outside the CDR3, the full variable domain is EADIYQTPRYLVIGTGKKITLECSQTMGHDKMYWYQQDPGMELHLIHYSYGVNSTEKGDLSSESTVSRIRTEHFPLTLESARPSHTSQYLCASSEWDSTDTQYFGPGTRLTVL.

The J gene is TRBJ1-1, the V gene TRBV6-5, with D perhaps matching TRBD1 (6 bases). V lost 7 bases to trimming and J lost 5 bases, with 14 bases between them. Germline assignment: CDR1 MNHEY and CDR2 SVGAGI. The CDR3 totals 13 residues. The CDR3 bases are TGTGCCAGCATTCGAGGGGGGGAGACTGAAGCTTTCTTT. Translated: CASIRGGETEAFF.